This T cell receptor beta chain comes out of a study of T-cell memory formation after mild COVID-19. Each CDR3 protein is one row after TCRdb ran MiXCR on the 5' RACE reads. The sample has 85,000 to 130,000 distinct CDR3 sequences, over 10% seen once; the top ten hold 25% to 35%. CDR3 size: 13 residues. Between the trimmed V and J ends, which lost 0 bases and 6 bases, there was a span of 9 bases. Looked up from germline, CDR1 is KGHSH and CDR2 is LQKENI. There are a few counts of this clonotype. This receptor was obtained from an adult woman who had mild COVID-19 (a few samples of this study predate the infection). Cell type and time point are not known. Sample: PBMCs or a T cell subset sorted from them (not recorded which). The genes are TRBV18 and TRBJ2-7; TRBD2 might be the D (6 bases). The CDR3 here is CASSPPSGLEQYF. DNA of the CDR3: TGTGCCAGCTCACCACCGAGCGGGCTCGAGCAGTACTTC.